These 26 T cell receptor beta chains originate from one sample sequenced in a study of blood T cell repertoires in COVID-19. Assay used: immunoSEQ multiplex PCR; TCRdb lists only in-frame clones, some missing. Of hundreds of thousands of clones listed, roughly 90% are singletons. Sequences were obtained from PBMCs or T cells enriched from blood (not recorded which). Receptors originate from a man between 60 and 75 years old who had recovered from COVID-19.

The chain couples TRBV29-1 to TRBJ1-1; TRBD1 matches 7 bases. Germline values: CDR1 SQVTM, CDR2 ANQGSEA. V trimming: 6 bases; J trimming: 1 base; junction bases outside the gene matches: 5. The CDR3 loop spans 13 amino acids. The CDR3 protein is CSVNRGRNTEAFF. The CDR3 nucleotides read TGCAGCGTCAACAGGGGAAGGAACACTGAAGCTTTCTTT.

The chain recombines TRBV4-1 with TRBJ1-3; 8 bases fit TRBD1. V lost 2 bases and J lost 4; bases outside the gene matches: 4. The germline gives CDR1 MGHRA, CDR2 YSYEKL. This CDR3 contains 15 residues. DNA of the CDR3: TGCGCCAGCAGCCAACCGGACAGGGAGGGAAACACCATATATTTT. Its protein is CASSQPDREGNTIYF.

This clone has just one count. The rearrangement links TRBV12-1 to TRBJ1-5; the table's D call, TRBD1, has no DNA check behind it. TRBV12-1 is a pseudogene locus. The CDR3 is made up of 19 amino acids. CDR3 amino acids: CASSSLDQDRKLSNQPQHF. The CDR3, as DNA: TGTGCCAGCAGCTCCCTTGACCAGGACAGAAAGCTTAGCAATCAGCCCCAGCATTTT.

This chain's CDR3 is CASSFIQEALNEQFF. CDR3 in DNA: TGCGCCAGCAGCTTCATACAAGAGGCCCTAAATGAGCAGTTCTTC. V and J are TRBV5-1 and TRBJ2-1; D not resolved. Germline assignment: CDR1 SGHRS and CDR2 YFSETQ. The CDR3 runs 15 residues. V was clipped by 2 bases and J by 7 bases, with 16 bases between them. The variable domain in full, with the rest retrieved from reference TRBV5-1 and TRBJ2-1, is KAGVTQTPRYLIKTRGQQVTLSCSPISGHRSVSWYQQTPGQGLQFLFEYFSETQRNKGNFPGRFSGRQFSNSRSEMNVSTLELGDSALYLCASSFIQEALNEQFFGPGTRLTVL.

V and J are TRBV30 and TRBJ1-2; D unresolved. Trimming removed 0 bases from V and 4 bases from J, with 9 bases in between. The germline V gene has CDR1 GTSNPN and CDR2 SVGIG (reference sequence). The CDR3 covers 13 residues. The CDR3 here is CAWSVNRIYGYTF. CDR3 DNA sequence: TGTGCCTGGAGTGTGAACAGAATCTATGGCTACACCTTC. Complete variable domain (other parts from reference TRBV30 and TRBJ1-2): SQTIHQWPATLVQPVGSPLSLECTVEGTSNPNLYWYRQAAGRGLQLLFYSVGIGQISSEVPQNLSASRPQDRQFILSSKKLLLSDSGFYLCAWSVNRIYGYTFGSGTRLTVV.

The chain recombines TRBV7-8 with TRBJ2-3; 10 nucleotides match TRBD2. This CDR3 comprises 16 residues. The trim removed 1 base at V and 6 bases at J, leaving 7 bases unmatched. The germline V gene encodes CDR1 SGHVS and CDR2 FQNEAQ. For the CDR3, the DNA is TGTGCCAGCAGCTTAGGAGCGGGGGGGCGATATGATACGCAGTATTTT. This codes for CASSLGAGGRYDTQYF.

The CDR3, as DNA: TGTGCCTGGAGTGTAGGGACAGGGGCCTACGAGCAGTACTTC. The encoded protein is CAWSVGTGAYEQYF. This chain uses TRBV30 with TRBJ2-7; 10 bases agree with TRBD1. The CDR3 runs to 14 residues. V lost 0 bases and J lost 2; bases outside the gene matches: 1. Germline CDR1 reads GTSNPN; CDR2 reads SVGIG (reference sequence).

The rearrangement joins TRBV7-9 to TRBJ1-1, with 9 bases fitting TRBD1. The CDR3 runs 14 residues. In germline, CDR1 is SEHNR, CDR2 FQNEAQ (reference sequence). V trimming: 5 bases; J trimming: 7 bases; junction bases outside the gene matches: 8. CDR3 bases: TGTGCCAGCAGCACGGGACAGGGATCGGGTGAAGCTTTCTTT. This translates into CASSTGQGSGEAFF.

This clone occurred once. The chain uses TRBV9 and TRBJ1-1; TRBD1 matches 8 bases. The V segment lost 3 bases and the J segment 11 bases; nucleotides outside the gene matches: 9. Germline assignment: CDR1 SGDLS and CDR2 YYNGEE. The CDR3 has 13 amino acids. The CDR3 loop reads CASSGLGQGDAFF. The CDR3 bases are TGTGCCAGCAGCGGCCTCGGACAGGGCGACGCTTTCTTT.

This sequence joins TRBV27 and TRBJ1-6; D gene unclear. The V gene's germline CDR1 is MNHEY and CDR2 SMNVEV (reference sequence). This CDR3 comprises 16 residues. Between the trimmed V and J ends, which lost 0 bases and 3 bases, there was a span of 9 bases. In nucleotides, the CDR3 is TGTGCCAGCAGTTTATCGATAGTGTACTATAATTCACCCCTCCACTTT. This gives the protein CASSLSIVYYNSPLHF.

As DNA, the CDR3 is TGTGCCGGGACTAGCCTCGCCTCTTACAATGAGCAGTTCTTC. This encodes CAGTSLASYNEQFF. This sequence joins TRBV7-9 and TRBJ2-1, with 9 bases identical to TRBD2. Trimming removed 11 bases from V and 4 bases from J; junction bases left unmatched: 9. CDR1 is SEHNR and CDR2 is FQNEAQ in the germline V gene (reference sequence). The CDR3 runs 14 residues.

There are many counts of this clone. The rearrangement links TRBV11-2 to TRBJ2-7; D is uncertain. Trimming removed 5 bases from V and 0 bases from J, with 11 bases in between. The CDR3 loop spans 14 amino acids. Per the germline V gene, CDR1 is SGHAT and CDR2 is FQNNGV. The CDR3 sequence: CASSPREVSYEQYF. The CDR3 DNA reads TGTGCCAGCAGCCCCAGAGAGGTCTCCTACGAGCAGTACTTC.

On this clone: One end of the junction does not line up with germline, which may come from a read error. This chain links TRBV4-3 with TRBJ1-2, with TRBD1 matching over 8 bases. The CDR3 runs 17 residues. CDR1 and CDR2 from the germline V gene are LGHNA and YSLEER. CDR3 nucleotide sequence: TGCGCCAGCAGTCAAGACGCCCGACAGGGGAGGAACTATGGCTACACCTTC. Translating gives CASSQDARQGRNYGYTF.

The CDR3 is CSAGGIGTPTYEQYF. CDR3 sequence (DNA): TGCAGTGCTGGTGGAATCGGGACACCTACCTACGAGCAGTACTTC. The gene calls are TRBV20-1 and TRBJ2-7, with D possibly TRBD1 on 6 matching bases. The CDR3 consists of 15 residues. Trimming removed 5 bases at V and 2 bases at J, with 19 bases between. Germline CDR1 and CDR2: DFQATT and SNEGSKA (reference sequence).

The genes are TRBV28 and TRBJ1-2, with D maybe TRBD1 (5 bases). The CDR3 totals 15 residues. The V gene lost 4 bases and the J gene lost 8 bases, with 20 bases spanning the gap. Germline CDR1 reads MDHEN; CDR2 reads SYDVKM. CDR3 DNA sequence: TGTGCCAGCAGTTCCGACGCCATTTTGACAGAAGGCTACACCTTC. It encodes CASSSDAILTEGYTF.

The chain uses TRBV7-2 and TRBJ1-1, with TRBD1 as a possible D gene (6 bases). Germline V lookup: CDR1 SGHTA, CDR2 FQGNSA. The CDR3 is made up of 16 amino acids. V was shortened by 5 bases and J by 0 bases, with 16 bases between the two germline ends. CDR3 region: CASSPQGGPMNTEAFF. The CDR3 DNA reads as TGTGCCAGCAGCCCACAAGGGGGACCTATGAACACTGAAGCTTTCTTT.

The rearrangement links TRBV21-1 to TRBJ2-7; the table's D gene call, TRBD2, was not cross checked with the DNA. TRBV21-1 is a pseudogene. This CDR3 has 12 amino acids. The CDR3 loop is CASSKNPVEQYF. The CDR3 nucleotides read TGTGCCAGCAGCAAAAACCCGGTCGAGCAGTACTTC.

The chain joins TRBV5-8 to TRBJ2-3; no clear D gene. Trimming removed 3 bases at V and 0 bases at J, with 8 bases between. The CDR3 totals 14 residues. CDR1 is SGHTS, CDR2 YDEGEE, per germline. CDR3 in amino acids: CASSYRISTDTQYF. As DNA, the CDR3 is TGTGCCAGCAGCTACAGAATCAGCACAGATACGCAGTATTTT.

The CDR3 reads CASSLASTRTYTRPGATQYF. Here the CDR3 DNA reads TGTGCCAGCAGCTTGGCCAGCACCCGGACTTACACCCGACCAGGGGCGACCCAGTACTTC. The gene calls are TRBV5-5 and TRBJ2-5, with D maybe TRBD1 (6 bases). This CDR3 contains 20 residues. Germline V CDR1 and CDR2: SGHKS, YYEKEE (reference sequence). Trimming pared 0 bases from V and 7 bases from J, leaving 31 bases between.

The V gene is TRBV2, the J gene TRBJ2-2; D is uncertain. Germline V gene data show CDR1 as SNHLY and CDR2 as FYNNEI. CDR3 size: 15 residues. V lost 2 bases to trimming and J lost 3 bases, with 10 bases between them. The CDR3 DNA is TGTGCCAGCAGTGAATCCGCCGACTACACCGGGGAGCTGTTTTTT. This codes for CASSESADYTGELFF. Full variable domain (missing parts from reference TRBV2 and TRBJ2-2): EPEVTQTPSHQVTQMGQEVILRCVPISNHLYFYWYRQILGQKVEFLVSFYNNEISEKSEIFDDQFSVERPDGSNFTLKIRSTKLEDSAMYFCASSESADYTGELFFGEGSRLTVL.

In regard to this clone: This sample includes further DNA sequences coding for the same CDR3. This chain links TRBV5-6 with TRBJ1-5; TRBD1 might be the D (5 bases). Trimming took 5 bases from V and 7 from J, leaving 13 bases between them. Germline-derived CDR1 and CDR2 are SGHDT and YYEEEE. The CDR3 totals 13 residues. The DNA for the CDR3 is TGTGCCAGCAGTCGGGGGGTAGGACAGCCCCAGCATTTT. Protein: CASSRGVGQPQHF.

The chain has TRBV19 and TRBJ1-1; TRBD1 is a possible D gene (6 bases). The CDR3 length is 15 residues. V gave up 5 bases and J gave up 4 bases, with 17 bases separating them. The germline V gene encodes CDR1 LNHDA and CDR2 SQIVND (reference sequence). This CDR3 is CASSLRGGGGTEAFF. The CDR3, as DNA: TGTGCCAGTAGTCTCCGGGGAGGGGGAGGCACTGAAGCTTTCTTT.

In this sample, this clone turned up once. The chain is built from TRBV19 and TRBJ1-1; D is unresolved. This CDR3 contains 14 residues. V lost 7 bases and J 11 bases, leaving 23 bases between the germline ends. CDR1 LNHDA and CDR2 SQIVND come from the germline V gene (reference sequence). The CDR3 nucleotides are TGTGCCAGTACCAGACTCCGCGGGGATTGGTCGGCTTTCTTT. Translated: CASTRLRGDWSAFF. Full variable domain (missing parts from reference TRBV19 and TRBJ1-1): DGGITQSPKYLFRKEGQNVTLSCEQNLNHDAMYWYRQDPGQGLRLIYYSQIVNDFQKGDIAEGYSVSREKKESFPLTVTSAQKNPTAFYLCASTRLRGDWSAFFGQGTRLTVV.

A single count supports this clone. The rearrangement links TRBV6-2 or TRBV6-3 to TRBJ1-6, with no clear D. Between the trimmed V and J ends, which lost 0 bases and 2 bases, there was a span of 14 bases. CDR1 and CDR2 from the germline V gene are MNHEY and SVGEGT. The CDR3 has 18 amino acids. The CDR3 DNA reads as TGTGCCAGCAGTTACTCGAGGTCGTTGGGAGCCTATAATTCACCCCTCCACTTT. Encoded protein: CASSYSRSLGAYNSPLHF.

The J gene is TRBJ2-7, the V gene TRBV11-2, with D possibly being TRBD1 (6 bases). Germline CDR1 reads SGHAT; CDR2 reads FQNNGV. The CDR3 has 12 amino acids. V was pared by 4 bases and J by 6 bases, with 10 bases between. This chain's CDR3 is CASSSQGFEQYF. Here the CDR3 DNA reads TGTGCCAGCAGCTCGCAGGGGTTCGAGCAGTACTTC.

The rearrangement joins TRBV19 to TRBJ2-1, with TRBD1 as a possible D gene (6 bases). Trimming took 7 bases from V and 7 from J, leaving 11 bases between them. Germline V lookup: CDR1 LNHDA, CDR2 SQIVND (reference sequence). The CDR3 sequence is 12 residues long. CDR3 DNA: TGTGCCAGTAAAGGGACATGGAATGAGCAGTTCTTC. Amino acid sequence: CASKGTWNEQFF.